This T cell receptor (beta chain) was observed in a study of shared clonotypes between healthy human individuals. Profiling relied on immunoSEQ multiplex PCR, and the TCRdb table lists in-frame clones only, not all of them. This sample yields some 2,500,000 clones, of which 92% are seen a single time; 0.37% belongs to the top ten. Between the trimmed V and J ends, which lost 6 bases and 3 bases, there was a span of 10 bases. The CDR3 contains 13 residues. Germline V gene data show CDR1 as SNHLY and CDR2 as FYNNEI. Findings and limits, study-wide: Rarefaction demonstrated incomplete sorted-subset sequencing despite large depth. Around 5% of naive CD4 clonotypes were common to a handful of donors.

Note on this clone: Its antigen remains unidentified.

Input material: naive CD4+ T cells from PBMCs. This sample's subset: CD45RA+ positively selected. This chain joins TRBV2 and TRBJ2-3, with D tentatively TRBD1 (6 bases). This sequence was found in a man aged 18 to 35 in good health. Some clones in this sample may be carry-over from other donors' samples. CDR3 in amino acids: CASRVDRTDTQYF. The DNA of the CDR3 is TGTGCCAGCAGAGTAGACAGGACAGATACGCAGTATTTT.